Listed below are T cell receptor beta chains from one sample, sequenced in a study of shared clonotypes between healthy human individuals. Libraries were prepared by immunoSEQ multiplex PCR; TCRdb keeps only in-frame clonotypes and omits some of them. This sample has about 2 million clones, with about 95% found just once. Sequenced: naive CD8+ T cells sorted from blood. Source of these receptors: a young man in good health. CDR3s include the opening cysteine and the closing phenylalanine or tryptophan. The D gene is left open where the match is weak. A clone size is listed for some rows: how often the clone was seen (once, few, many), or a class if it is expanded.

clone_size | j_call | v_call | d_call | cdr3_nt | cdr3_aa
. | TRBJ2-7 | TRBV9 | TRBD1 | TGTGCCAGCAGCGGGGGGACAGGGATCTACGAGCAGTACTTC | CASSGGTGIYEQYF
. | TRBJ1-3 | TRBV4-3 | . | TGCGCCAGCAGCCAGCTCTTGGACGGGCAGGGCACCATATATTTT | CASSQLLDGQGTIYF
. | TRBJ2-7 | TRBV2 | TRBD2 | TGTGCCAGCACTGGACTAGCTGGCGAGCAGTACTTC | CASTGLAGEQYF
. | TRBJ2-2 | TRBV4-3 | TRBD2 | TGCGCCAGCAGCCAAGAATCCGCGGGAGTAGGGACCGGGGAGCTGTTTTTT | CASSQESAGVGTGELFF
. | TRBJ2-7 | TRBV10-2 | . | TGCGCCAGCAGTGCAAGCGGTGGCTCCTACGAGCAGTACTTC | CASSASGGSYEQYF
once | TRBJ1-2 | TRBV29-1 | . | TGCAGCGTTGTTGGGCCCTATGGCTACACCTTC | CSVVGPYGYTF
. | TRBJ1-2 | TRBV9 | . | TGTGCCAGCAGCGGACTATCCGGGACGGTAAACTATGGCTACACCTTC | CASSGLSGTVNYGYTF
once | TRBJ2-3 | TRBV9 | . | TGTGCCAGCAGCGGAAGAGTCAGGGAGGTAACAGATACGCAGTATTTT | CASSGRVREVTDTQYF
. | TRBJ1-4 | TRBV5-8 | . | TGTGCCAGCAGCCCTCACAGGGAGGAGGTTGAAAAACTGTTTTTT | CASSPHREEVEKLFF
. | TRBJ2-7 | TRBV7-2 | . | TGTGCCAGCAGCTTAGTGGGAGGTGGGGGAGCTTACGAGCAGTACTTC | CASSLVGGGGAYEQYF
. | TRBJ1-2 | TRBV7-2 | . | TGTGCCAGCAGCTTATACGGGGGCTATGGCTACACCTTC | CASSLYGGYGYTF
. | TRBJ2-7 | TRBV6-1 | . | TGTGCCAGCAGTGAAGAGAGGGAGGACTACGAGCAGTACTTC | CASSEEREDYEQYF
. | TRBJ1-2 | TRBV7-2 | . | TGTGCCAGCAGCTTAGCTGGGGACGGGACCTATGGCTACACCTTC | CASSLAGDGTYGYTF